This entry describes one TCR beta chain. The antigen is undetermined. Looked up from germline, CDR1 is SNHLY and CDR2 is FYNNEI. The CDR3 is made up of 16 amino acids. V dropped 6 bases and J dropped 13 bases, with 28 bases sitting between them. Genomic DNA, the template, was used for profiling of the TCR beta VDJ and CDR3. TCRdb ran MiXCR on the reads and lists one entry per CDR3 protein. The sample comprises hundreds of thousands of distinct CDR3 sequences, about 70% of which are singletons, and approximately 4% rests with the top ten. The data were obtained in a study of CD8+CD57+ T cells in acquired aplastic anemia. Study at large: DNA recovered from sorted CD4+ and CD8+ cells had a mean of approximately 3.5 ug. An average of roughly 11 million reads for CD4+ cells was obtained from healthy donors. Overall study findings and caveats: Patients were compared with controls for CD8+ Simpson's diversity, and no significant difference emerged. The same twenty-nine CD8+ CDR3 sequences occurred in patients and in controls.

V and J are TRBV2 and TRBJ1-5; possible D gene TRBD1, 5 bases. Material for sequencing was sorted CD4+, CD8+, or CD8+CD57+ T cells (not recorded which) from PBMCs. This receptor was taken from a human donor in good health, serving as a control. CDR3 sequence reads: CASSVTPIGTSHSQHF. CDR3 bases: TGTGCCAGCAGCGTAACTCCCATTGGGACCAGTCATTCGCAGCATTTT.